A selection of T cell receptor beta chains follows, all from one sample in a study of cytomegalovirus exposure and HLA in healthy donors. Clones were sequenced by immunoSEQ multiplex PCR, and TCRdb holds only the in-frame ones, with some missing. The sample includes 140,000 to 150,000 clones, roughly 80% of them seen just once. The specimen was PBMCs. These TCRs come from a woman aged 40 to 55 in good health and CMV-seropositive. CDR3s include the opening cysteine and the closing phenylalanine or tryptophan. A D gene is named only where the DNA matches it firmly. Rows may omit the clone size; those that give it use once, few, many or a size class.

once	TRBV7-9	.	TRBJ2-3	TGTGCCAGCACCCCGCGGGACCGGGAGGATACGCAGTATTTT	CASTPRDREDTQYF
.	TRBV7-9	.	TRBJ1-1	TGTGCCAGCAGCTTAATCGGGGCGGGGGAGAACACTGAAGCTTTCTTT	CASSLIGAGENTEAFF
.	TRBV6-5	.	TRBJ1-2	TGTGCCAGCAGTTCTGTAGACTATGGCTACACCTTC	CASSSVDYGYTF
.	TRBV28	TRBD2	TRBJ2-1	TGTGCCACCGGGGGGGGTGAGACCTACAATGAGCAGTTCTTC	CATGGGETYNEQFF
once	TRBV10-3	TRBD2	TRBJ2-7	TGTGCCATCAGTGACCCGGGACTAGCGGGAGGGGATCCCTACGAGCAGTACTTC	CAISDPGLAGGDPYEQYF
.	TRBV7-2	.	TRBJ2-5	TGTGCCAGCAGCTTAGGAGGTGGATGGTACTTC	CASSLGGGWYF
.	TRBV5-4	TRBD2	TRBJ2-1	TGTGCCAGCAGCTTAGGCGGGGGGGAGACAAGTGAGCAGTTCTTC	CASSLGGGETSEQFF
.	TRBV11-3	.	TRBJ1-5	TGTGCCAGCAGCTTAGATCAGACAGCGTATCAGCCCCAGCATTTT	CASSLDQTAYQPQHF
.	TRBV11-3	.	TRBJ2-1	TGTGCCAGCAGCCCGGGGACTGGCTCCTACAATGAGCAGTTCTTC	CASSPGTGSYNEQFF
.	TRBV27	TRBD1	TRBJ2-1	TGTGCCAGCAGACCGGGACAGGGGTTTGGGAATGAGCAGTTCTTC	CASRPGQGFGNEQFF
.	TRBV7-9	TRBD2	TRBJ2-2	TGTGCCAGCGACCGGCCCGGGGGGAGTACCGGGGAGCTGTTTTTT	CASDRPGGSTGELFF
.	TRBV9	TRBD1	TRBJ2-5	TGTGCCAGCAGCGTAGGACAGGGTATGCAAGAGACCCAGTACTTC	CASSVGQGMQETQYF
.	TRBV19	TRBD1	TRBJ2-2	TGTGCCAGTAGTAGGACAGGGTTCGCCGGGGAGCTGTTTTTT	CASSRTGFAGELFF
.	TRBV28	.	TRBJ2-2	TGTGCCAGCAGGCCACTTGACAGGATATTGGCCGGGGAGCTGTTTTTT	CASRPLDRILAGELFF
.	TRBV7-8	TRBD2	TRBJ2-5	TGTGCCAGCAGCCTACCGACTAGCGGGGGACAAGAGACCCAGTACTTC	CASSLPTSGGQETQYF
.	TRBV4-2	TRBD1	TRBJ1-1	TGTGCCAGCAGCCAAGAGGACAGGGCGGGCACTGAAGCTTTCTTT	CASSQEDRAGTEAFF
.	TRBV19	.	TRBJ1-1	TGTGCCAGTAGTATGAGATTGGGCAGGGTTGCCACTGAAGCTTTCTTT	CASSMRLGRVATEAFF
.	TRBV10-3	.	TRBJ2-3	TGTGCCATCAGTGGAGGAATAGGGCAGTATTTT	CAISGGIGQYF
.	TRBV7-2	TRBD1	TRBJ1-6	TGTGCCAGCAGCCAACTGACAGGGACTCCGTTCCACTTT	CASSQLTGTPFHF
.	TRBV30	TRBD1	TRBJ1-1	TGTGCCTGGAGTTCCTCGACAGGGAAGAGGAACACTGAAGCTTTCTTT	CAWSSSTGKRNTEAFF
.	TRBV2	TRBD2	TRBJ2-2	TGTGCCAGCAGACTAGCGGATACCGGGGAGCTGTTTTTT	CASRLADTGELFF
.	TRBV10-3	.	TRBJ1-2	TGTGCCATCAGTGAGTTAGCAGGGGCGGTTGGCTACACCTTC	CAISELAGAVGYTF
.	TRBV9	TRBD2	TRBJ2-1	TGTGCCAGCAGCGTAGGGACTAGCGGGGACCTCGGGTTCTTC	CASSVGTSGDLGFF
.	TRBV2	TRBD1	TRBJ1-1	TGTGCCAGCAGCGTACAAGGGGGCCGAGCTTTCTTT	CASSVQGGRAFF
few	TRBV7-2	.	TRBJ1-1	TGTGCCAGCAGCCTAAATCCCTCGACAGTTGGAGCTTTCTTT	CASSLNPSTVGAFF
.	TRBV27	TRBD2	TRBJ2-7	TGTGCCAGCAGTTTGAGGGAGGGCCCTCGGGAGCAGTACTTC	CASSLREGPREQYF
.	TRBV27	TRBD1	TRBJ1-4	TGTGCCAGCAGTCCCACGACAGGGGGTCGGGAAAAACTGTTTTTT	CASSPTTGGREKLFF
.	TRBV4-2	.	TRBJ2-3	TGTGCCAGCAGCCAAGACGGGGCCGGGGGGCCGGGGGATACGCAGTATTTT	CASSQDGAGGPGDTQYF
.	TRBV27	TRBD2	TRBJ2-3	TGTGCCAGCAGTTTAGTCGCTAGCGGTAGCACAGATACGCAGTATTTT	CASSLVASGSTDTQYF
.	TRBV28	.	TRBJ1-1	TGTGCCAGCACCCCGGGATCCTTAGTTGAAGCTTTCTTT	CASTPGSLVEAFF
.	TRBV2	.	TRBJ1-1	TGTGCCCGTTCAGAGGGCGCTGGTGAAGCTTTCTTT	CARSEGAGEAFF
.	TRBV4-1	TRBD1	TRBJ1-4	TGCGCCAGCAGCCAAGACACGGGACAGGGTGGAGAAAAACTGTTTTTT	CASSQDTGQGGEKLFF
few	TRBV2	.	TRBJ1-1	TGTGCCAGCAGTGGTCGAGGGGGTGTTGAAGCTTTCTTT	CASSGRGGVEAFF
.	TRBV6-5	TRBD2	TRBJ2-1	TGTGCCAGCAGTGGGGGGGTTAGGCCTTATGAGCAGTTCTTC	CASSGGVRPYEQFF
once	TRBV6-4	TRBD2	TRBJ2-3	TGTGCCAGCAGTTCACTAGCGGGGAGAAGCACAGATACGCAGTATTTT	CASSSLAGRSTDTQYF
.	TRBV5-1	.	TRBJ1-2	TGCGCCAGCAGCTTGGATGGGCTGGGGGGTCCCAACTATGGCTACACCTTC	CASSLDGLGGPNYGYTF